This T cell receptor (beta chain) was retrieved from a study of OX40 agonist ivuxolimab in advanced cancers. A note on the overall study: Ivuxolimab was an agonistic, fully human IgG2 monoclonal antibody directed against OX40 (CD134), a costimulatory receptor. The dose-escalation cohort was about 87% male with a mean age of approximately 60 years, ranging from roughly 23 to 90. Patients were allowed to have had prior anti-PD-1, anti-PD-L1 or anti-CTLA-4 therapy, and less than 45% of the dose-escalation patients had previously received checkpoint inhibitors. Of the 50 to 55 dose-escalation patients, hepatocellular carcinoma was present in around 20, melanoma in some 15, renal cell carcinoma in 9 and head and neck cancer in 9. The paper reports the monotherapy dose-escalation portion (N of about 50 patients) of the phase I ivuxolimab trial. Peripheral TCRbeta sequencing aimed to test whether ivuxolimab altered TCR sequence diversity and caused clonal T-cell expansion. Three dose-escalation patients achieved partial responses, one with hepatocellular carcinoma and two with cutaneous melanoma. Intravenous ivuxolimab was administered to patients every 2 weeks at six dose levels: 0.01, 0.1, 0.3, 1.5, 3 and 10 mg/kg. Results and caveats for the whole study, not just this receptor: Low levels of normalized T-cell clonal expansion were also seen in some patients who did not respond. In the 0.1-3.0 mg/kg groups, partial responders were among the patients with the lowest normalized peripheral clonal expansion, particularly in CD8+ T cells. At doses of 0.1 to 3.0 mg/kg, clonal expansion of both CD4+ and CD8+ T cells in blood was seen between baseline and week 6. Which antigens the clonally expanded peripheral T cells were specific for was not determined. After ivuxolimab, expanded clones were on average more numerous among CD8+ T cells than among CD4+ T cells.

Genomic DNA was extracted from sorted cells for sequencing of the TCRbeta CDR3 region. The immunoSEQ Assay was used to sequence the TCRbeta CDR3 regions. In its TCRdb copy, this immuneACCESS table keeps in-frame sequences only and misses some clones. Where compared with another copy, unresolved V genes explain less than half of these, and the others have no known cause. The sample records approximately 110,000 clones, 85% to 95% of which are singletons. The ten largest clones take up 0.7% to 0.9% of the sample. Trimming at the junction amounts to 0 bases on V and 2 bases on J, and the germline ends lie 6 bases apart. The CDR3 covers 15 residues, taking in both the cysteine and the phenylalanine. Of all the DNA, just the CDR3 is kept, 45 bases in frame from base 1. CDR1 and CDR2, per the germline V gene, are SGDLS and YYNGEE. As to this clone: It lacks a known antigen. No per-base quality is available; no much larger clone lies one base away.

The trial excluded patients who had a history of autoimmune disease or who were on systemic immunosuppression. Peripheral blood for TCR sequencing was collected from all dose cohorts at baseline, on cycle 4 day 1, and on cycle 7 day 1. The samples were taken from a phase I, first-in-human, multicenter, open-label dose-escalation trial of ivuxolimab. The trial enrolled adults with locally advanced or metastatic head and neck squamous cell, hepatocellular, melanoma or renal cell carcinoma. CD4+ and CD8+ T cells were sorted separately from peripheral blood before TCR sequencing. The chain uses TRBV9 and TRBJ2-6, with no reliable assignment of the D segment. The sample was CD4+ or CD8+ T cells sorted from blood, taken in a trial of the OX40 agonist ivuxolimab. The sequence came from an adult with an advanced solid tumor such as melanoma, head and neck, liver or kidney cancer. At the DNA level, the sequence is TGTGCCAGCAGCGTAGCCACGGCTGGGGCCAACGTCCTGACTTTC. It specifies CASSVATAGANVLTF.